The present T cell receptor (beta chain) was sequenced within a study of T-cell reconstitution after alpha-beta-depleted transplantation in children. Whole-study findings and limits: When one year had passed after transplant, most T-cell counts and diversity came from newly produced T cells. Some patients' high day-60 TCRbeta diversity was attributed to recipient cells surviving conditioning. By about two months after transplant, alpha-beta T cells reportedly arose from several hundred graft clones that had expanded.

Unique molecular identifiers were used to barcode this TCRbeta library. Using its own MiXCR run on the PCR reads, TCRdb lists one record per CDR3 protein. The sample yields about 980,000 distinct CDR3 sequences, 25% to 35% seen once. This CDR3 has 19 residues. Germline loops: CDR1 SNHLY, CDR2 FYNNEI. Regarding this clonotype: Its antigen is unknown. Sequence at one end of the junction differs from germline and may be a read error.

Sequencing was performed on PBMCs, mostly from graft donor cells, taken 360 days after TCRalphabeta/CD19-depleted stem cell transplant. The origin of this receptor is a boy less than two years old who had a stem cell transplant for SCID, so the T cells may come from the graft donor. The chain is built from TRBV2 and TRBJ2-1, with TRBD2 matching 8 bases. CDR3: CACSFTGGRERGSYNEQFF. Here the CDR3 DNA reads TGTGCCTGCAGTTTCACTGGGGGGCGGGAGCGGGGGAGCTACAATGAGCAGTTCTTC.